The sequence of this T cell receptor (beta chain) was determined in a study of blood T cell repertoires in COVID-19. Study as a whole: Collection of acute and convalescent COVID-19 samples took place in the United States, Italy and Spain. Nucleic acid was either cDNA or gDNA, and it came from T cells, B-cell-depleted T cells, or PBMCs.

Original handling: Reference gene primer amplification yielded estimated nucleated cell counts. The assay was immunoSEQ multiplex PCR, and TCRdb's table has in-frame clones only and misses some. V and J calls plus clone size are reproduced from that table; the DNA served to infer D and trimming. This sample has a few hundred thousand clones, with around 85% found just once. The sample consisted of peripheral blood. This receptor was taken from a woman aged 18-29 years with acute or convalescent COVID-19.

Here the CDR3 reads CATSRDIPRDKYIGTDTQYF. As DNA, the CDR3 is TGTGCCACCAGCAGAGATATACCCAGGGACAAATATATAGGCACAGATACGCAGTATTTT. The chain is built from TRBV15 and TRBJ2-3; TRBD1 is a possible D gene (6 bases). Trimming pared 0 bases from V and 1 base from J, leaving 23 bases between. CDR1 is LNHNV and CDR2 is YYDKDF in the germline V gene (reference sequence). The CDR3 covers 20 residues. Combining the CDR3 with reference TRBV15 and TRBJ2-3 gives the whole variable domain DAMVIQNPRYQVTQFGKPVTLSCSQTLNHNVMYWYQQKSSQAPKLLFHYYDKDFNNEADTPDNFQSRRPNTSFCFLDIRSPGLGDTAMYLCATSRDIPRDKYIGTDTQYFGPGTRLTVL.